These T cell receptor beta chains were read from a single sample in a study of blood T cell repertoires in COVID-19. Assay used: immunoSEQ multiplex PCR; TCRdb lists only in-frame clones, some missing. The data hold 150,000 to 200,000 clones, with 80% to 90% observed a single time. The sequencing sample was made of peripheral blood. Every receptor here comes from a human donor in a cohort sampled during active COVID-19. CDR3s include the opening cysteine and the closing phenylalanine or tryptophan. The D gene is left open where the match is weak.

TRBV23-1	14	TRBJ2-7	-	CASSHWQDLYEQYF
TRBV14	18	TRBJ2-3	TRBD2	CASSHGTSGGWGTDTQYF
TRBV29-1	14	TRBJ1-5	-	CSVGGHDSNQPQHF
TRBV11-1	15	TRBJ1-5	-	CASSLWRDSNQPQHF
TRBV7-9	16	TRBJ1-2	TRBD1	CASSLFGQGQFYGYTF
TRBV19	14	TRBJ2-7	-	CASTPGGRGYEQYF
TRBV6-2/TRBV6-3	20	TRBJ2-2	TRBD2	CASSYTGRAGLAARTGELFF
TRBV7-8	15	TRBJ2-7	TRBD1	CASSLGGDRVYEQYF
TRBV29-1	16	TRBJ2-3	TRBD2	CSVEREGHLTTDTQYF
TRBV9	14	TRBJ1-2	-	CASSEVARGDGYTF